Listed below are T cell receptor beta chains from one sample, sequenced in a study of Ad26.COV2.S vaccination and SARS-CoV-2 variants. This table comes from immunoSEQ multiplex PCR, and its TCRdb copy is limited to in-frame clones, with some not included. Here the sample spans approximately 410,000 clones, approximately 88% being singletons. This specimen consisted of peripheral blood, obtained in a trial of Ad26.COV2.S vaccine versus placebo. The receptors come from a person aged 18-65 years who received the Ad26.COV2.S COVID-19 vaccine or a placebo. The CDR3 runs from the conserved cysteine through the conserved F or W. A D gene is named only where the DNA matches it firmly. The size of a clone is reported for some rows only, either as once, few or many, or as a class for expanded clones.

cdr3_aa: CASSGQGNSPLHF; cdr3_nt: TGTGCCAGTTCAGGACAGGGAAATTCACCCCTCCACTTT; clone_size: NA; v_call: TRBV19; j_call: TRBJ1-6; d_call: TRBD1
cdr3_aa: CAWTPRAANEKLFF; cdr3_nt: TGTGCCTGGACTCCCAGGGCCGCTAATGAAAAACTGTTTTTT; clone_size: NA; v_call: TRBV30; j_call: TRBJ1-4; d_call: NA
cdr3_aa: CATSRVPREGTGELFF; cdr3_nt: TGTGCCACCAGCAGAGTCCCGAGGGAAGGGACCGGGGAGCTGTTTTTT; clone_size: NA; v_call: TRBV15; j_call: TRBJ2-2; d_call: NA
cdr3_aa: CALPAYFRSDRRNTGELFF; cdr3_nt: TGTGCCCTGCCAGCATATTTTCGTTCGGACAGGAGGAACACCGGGGAGCTGTTTTTT; clone_size: NA; v_call: TRBV21-1; j_call: TRBJ2-2; d_call: NA
cdr3_aa: CSGIRAPSYEQYF; cdr3_nt: TGCAGCGGCATCCGGGCCCCTTCCTACGAGCAGTACTTC; clone_size: NA; v_call: TRBV29-1; j_call: TRBJ2-7; d_call: NA
cdr3_aa: CASSPSAVGYTF; cdr3_nt: TGTGCCAGCAGTCCCTCGGCCGTTGGCTACACCTTC; clone_size: NA; v_call: TRBV6-2/TRBV6-3; j_call: TRBJ1-2; d_call: NA
cdr3_aa: CASSLAIGRGLGGYTF; cdr3_nt: TGTGCCAGCAGCTTGGCCATCGGCAGGGGGCTAGGAGGCTACACCTTC; clone_size: NA; v_call: TRBV5-6; j_call: TRBJ1-2; d_call: TRBD1
cdr3_aa: CSVDRQGWTDTQYF; cdr3_nt: TGCAGCGTTGACCGGCAGGGTTGGACAGATACGCAGTATTTT; clone_size: NA; v_call: TRBV29-1; j_call: TRBJ2-3; d_call: NA
cdr3_aa: CASSQQQGEGGTDTQYF; cdr3_nt: TGTGCCAGCAGCCAGCAGCAAGGGGAAGGAGGCACAGATACGCAGTATTTT; clone_size: few; v_call: TRBV4-2; j_call: TRBJ2-3; d_call: NA
cdr3_aa: CASSWTDYGYTF; cdr3_nt: TGTGCCAGCAGCTGGACAGACTATGGCTACACCTTC; clone_size: NA; v_call: TRBV7-9; j_call: TRBJ1-2; d_call: NA
cdr3_aa: CASSDRQYEQYF; cdr3_nt: TGTGCCAGCAGTGACCGACAGTACGAGCAGTACTTC; clone_size: NA; v_call: TRBV6-1; j_call: TRBJ2-7; d_call: NA
cdr3_aa: CASRLDTGELFF; cdr3_nt: TGTGCCAGCAGGCTCGACACCGGGGAGCTGTTTTTT; clone_size: NA; v_call: TRBV2; j_call: TRBJ2-2; d_call: NA
cdr3_aa: CASSFDSASSYNSPLHF; cdr3_nt: TGCGCCAGCAGCTTCGACAGCGCGAGCTCCTATAATTCACCCCTCCACTTT; clone_size: NA; v_call: TRBV5-1; j_call: TRBJ1-6; d_call: NA
cdr3_aa: CASSAGGNSPLHF; cdr3_nt: TGTGCCAGCTCAGCAGGGGGAAATTCACCCCTCCACTTT; clone_size: few; v_call: TRBV18; j_call: TRBJ1-6; d_call: TRBD1
cdr3_aa: CASNPMTVLPNNEQFF; cdr3_nt: TGTGCCAGCAACCCGATGACAGTACTCCCAAACAATGAGCAGTTCTTC; clone_size: NA; v_call: TRBV5-4; j_call: TRBJ2-1; d_call: NA
cdr3_aa: CASSNGVSSYEQYF; cdr3_nt: TGTGCCAGCAGTAACGGGGTAAGCTCCTACGAGCAGTACTTC; clone_size: NA; v_call: TRBV6-2/TRBV6-3; j_call: TRBJ2-7; d_call: NA
cdr3_aa: CASSMGQFGKLFF; cdr3_nt: TGTGCCAGTAGTATGGGACAGTTCGGAAAACTGTTTTTT; clone_size: NA; v_call: TRBV19; j_call: TRBJ1-4; d_call: TRBD1
cdr3_aa: CASSLYSNQPQHF; cdr3_nt: TGTGCCAGCAGTTTATATAGCAATCAGCCCCAGCATTTT; clone_size: NA; v_call: TRBV12-3/TRBV12-4; j_call: TRBJ1-5; d_call: NA
cdr3_aa: CASSAEGTGGYTF; cdr3_nt: TGTGCCAGCAGTGCGGAGGGAACTGGGGGCTACACCTTC; clone_size: NA; v_call: TRBV6-4; j_call: TRBJ1-2; d_call: NA
cdr3_aa: CASSSYRGPNTGELFF; cdr3_nt: TGTGCCAGCAGCTCCTACAGGGGACCGAACACCGGGGAGCTGTTTTTT; clone_size: NA; v_call: TRBV7-9; j_call: TRBJ2-2; d_call: TRBD1
cdr3_aa: CASSLEQGAAKNIQYF; cdr3_nt: TGTGCCAGCAGCTTGGAACAGGGGGCCGCTAAAAACATTCAGTACTTC; clone_size: NA; v_call: TRBV5-4; j_call: TRBJ2-4; d_call: TRBD1
cdr3_aa: CASSSLKPSFPLNEKLFF; cdr3_nt: TGTGCCAGCAGCTCACTCAAGCCCAGTTTTCCCTTAAATGAAAAACTGTTTTTT; clone_size: NA; v_call: TRBV27; j_call: TRBJ1-4; d_call: NA
cdr3_aa: CASSSVGKTYGYTF; cdr3_nt: TGTGCCAGCAGCTCCGTCGGGAAAACCTATGGCTACACCTTC; clone_size: few; v_call: TRBV7-6; j_call: TRBJ1-2; d_call: NA
cdr3_aa: CASSEQGAFTEAFF; cdr3_nt: TGTGCCAGCTCAGAACAGGGGGCCTTTACTGAAGCTTTCTTT; clone_size: NA; v_call: TRBV18; j_call: TRBJ1-1; d_call: TRBD1
cdr3_aa: CASSIDRVAGASYGYTF; cdr3_nt: TGTGCCAGTAGTATAGATCGGGTGGCAGGGGCCAGCTATGGCTACACCTTC; clone_size: NA; v_call: TRBV19; j_call: TRBJ1-2; d_call: NA